These 25 T cell receptor beta chains were sequenced from one sample in a study of beta chain bispecific antibodies for T cell cancers. Study results and caveats: The TRBV12-3 share of total TRBV signal fell 98.9% after anti-TRBV12 rather than anti-CD19 exposure. Most targeted TRBV signal came from the leukemia cell line cells, not normal T cells.

TCRdb reprocessed the 5' RACE reads via MiXCR and lists one record per CDR3 protein. Among about 20,000 distinct CDR3 sequences listed, approximately 2% were seen once. T cells were expanded from blood mononuclear cells for about three days with anti-CD3 OKT3 or CD3/CD28 beads. For these TCRs, the target antigens are not known. Sample: healthy donor T cells cultured with leukemia cells, taken from a culture containing a bispecific antibody targeting TCR Vbeta12. The receptors stem from a human donor in good health. Some clones in this sample may be carry-over from other donors' samples.

This clonotype has a count of ten or more. V usage is TRBV27 and J usage is TRBJ2-2, with TRBD1 identical over 7 bases. The CDR3 consists of 13 residues. Germline V lookup: CDR1 MNHEY, CDR2 SMNVEV (reference sequence). V was clipped by 7 bases and J by 4 bases; unmatched bases: 3. The CDR3: CASMGQPTGELFF. CDR3 nucleotide sequence: TGTGCCAGCATGGGACAGCCCACCGGGGAGCTGTTTTTT.

The rearrangement uses TRBV5-4 and TRBJ2-3, with D tentatively TRBD2 (7 bases). Trimming removed 6 bases at V and 3 bases at J, with 29 bases between. CDR3 size: 19 residues. Germline CDR1 reads SGHNT; CDR2 reads YYREEE (reference sequence). In DNA form, the CDR3 reads TGTGCCAGCACCGAGGACAGAGTCGGGGGGCCTCGAAGTACAGATACGCAGTATTTT. It is translated as CASTEDRVGGPRSTDTQYF.

This clonotype was seen only a few times. The rearrangement joins TRBV5-5 to TRBJ2-7, with D perhaps TRBD2 (6 bases). The CDR3 spans 15 residues. The germline gives CDR1 SGHKS, CDR2 YYEKEE (reference sequence). V lost 0 bases, J lost 2 bases, and 12 bases lay in between. This CDR3 is CASSLASGVAYEQYF. CDR3 DNA: TGTGCCAGCAGCTTGGCCTCGGGGGTCGCCTACGAGCAGTACTTC.

This clonotype was seen at least ten times. The gene calls are TRBV5-1 and TRBJ2-7, with D perhaps TRBD1 (6 bases). Trimming shortened V by 2 bases and J by 0 bases, and 12 bases separated the two germline ends. The CDR3 sequence is 15 residues long. Germline CDR1 is SGHRS and CDR2 is YFSETQ. The DNA for the CDR3 is TGCGCCAGCAGCTTAGAGGGACACCTCTCCTACGAGCAGTACTTC. Translation gives CASSLEGHLSYEQYF.

As regards this clonotype: Given a much more abundant clone one base away, this may be a read error. The chain employs TRBV27 and TRBJ2-7, with D maybe TRBD1 (7 bases). This CDR3 comprises 15 residues. Germline V gives CDR1 MNHEY, CDR2 SMNVEV (reference sequence). CDR3 sequence: CASSPSRDSSYERYF. The DNA of the CDR3 is TGTGCCAGCAGCCCCTCGCGGGACAGCTCCTACGAGCGGTACTTC.

This clonotype was seen many times. The gene calls are TRBV7-9 and TRBJ2-7, with 7 bases fitting TRBD2. J lost 4 bases, V lost 5 bases, and 5 bases had no gene match. The CDR3 is 13 residues long. Per the germline V gene, CDR1 is SEHNR and CDR2 is FQNEAQ (reference sequence). This CDR3 reads CASSPGRGYEQYF. The CDR3 DNA sequence: TGTGCCAGCAGCCCGGGGAGGGGATACGAGCAGTACTTC.

This clonotype was observed a few times. This rearrangement joins TRBV7-2 to TRBJ1-5, with D possibly TRBD1 on 6 matching bases. The CDR3 is 18 residues long. The V end was cut by 6 bases, the J end by 0 bases, with 21 bases between. Looked up from germline, CDR1 is SGHTA and CDR2 is FQGNSA. CDR3 DNA: TGTGCCAGCAGTCCTGCAGGACAGTTCTCTTTTAGCAATCAGCCCCAGCATTTT. It is translated as CASSPAGQFSFSNQPQHF.

This clonotype was seen at least ten times. This chain joins TRBV7-8 and TRBJ1-4; TRBD1 is a possible D gene (5 bases). CDR1 and CDR2 from the germline V gene are SGHVS and FQNEAQ. The CDR3 runs to 15 residues. V was cut by 5 bases and J by 4 bases, with 14 bases left in between. For the CDR3, the DNA is TGTGCCAGCAGCCTATCGGGGGGGGTTAATGAAAAACTGTTTTTT. This translates into CASSLSGGVNEKLFF.

This clonotype is labeled as medium-sized. The chain couples TRBV20-1 to TRBJ2-1; D is unresolved. CDR3 length: 14 amino acids. The V gene lost 3 bases and the J gene lost 0 bases, with 9 bases spanning the gap. From germline, CDR1 is DFQATT and CDR2 SNEGSKA (reference sequence). The CDR3 DNA is TGCAGTGCTAGGAGGCAGGACTCCTACAATGAGCAGTTCTTC. Translation gives CSARRQDSYNEQFF.

This clonotype was seen at least ten times. The chain is built from TRBV20-1 and TRBJ2-1; 8 bases match TRBD2. J was trimmed by 4 bases and V by 3 bases; bases with no gene match: 14. The germline V gene has CDR1 DFQATT and CDR2 SNEGSKA (reference sequence). The CDR3 has 17 amino acids. CDR3 in DNA: TGCAGTGCTAGGTCGCCGTACGGGGGGGGCCTTTACAATGAGCAGTTCTTC. Encoded protein: CSARSPYGGGLYNEQFF.

The sample holds many counts of this clonotype. The chain links TRBV6-5 to TRBJ1-1, with unresolved D. This CDR3 has 16 residues. V dropped 0 bases and J dropped 0 bases, with 11 bases sitting between them. The germline gives CDR1 MNHEY, CDR2 SVGAGI. The CDR3 reads CASSYSKQQMNTEAFF. CDR3 coding DNA: TGTGCCAGCAGTTACTCGAAACAGCAAATGAACACTGAAGCTTTCTTT.

This clonotype occurred many times. V and J are TRBV27 and TRBJ2-3; 15 bases map to TRBD2. CDR1 is MNHEY, CDR2 SMNVEV, per germline (reference sequence). This CDR3 is built from 18 residues. V was pared by 6 bases and J by 2 bases, with 9 bases of the junction left unmatched. The chain's CDR3 is CASRPIGTSGGITDTQYF. The CDR3 coding sequence is TGTGCCAGCAGGCCAATCGGGACTAGCGGGGGGATCACAGATACGCAGTATTTT.

This clonotype was detected many times. The gene calls are TRBV9 and TRBJ2-5, with 13 bases identical to TRBD2. Looked up from germline, CDR1 is SGDLS and CDR2 is YYNGEE. The CDR3 has 16 residues. V shed 4 bases, J shed 2 bases, and the junction held 5 bases outside the gene matches. CDR3 bases: TGTGCCAGCAGCCCCTCGACTAGCGGGGGGCAAGAGACCCAGTACTTC. Translation gives CASSPSTSGGQETQYF.

This clonotype was seen repeatedly, ten times or more. This chain joins TRBV7-6 and TRBJ2-1, with TRBD1 identical over 8 bases. The CDR3 is 13 amino acids. V lost 3 bases, J lost 7 bases, and 2 bases stayed unmatched. CDR1 and CDR2 (germline): SGHVS, FNYEAQ. The CDR3 loop reads CASSFQGANEQFF. CDR3 in DNA: TGTGCCAGCAGCTTTCAGGGGGCGAATGAGCAGTTCTTC.

This clonotype was counted ten times or more. This chain links TRBV30 with TRBJ2-5, with D maybe TRBD2 (5 bases). The CDR3 is 14 amino acids. The germline V gene encodes CDR1 GTSNPN and CDR2 SVGIG (reference sequence). The V and J ends lost 0 bases and 5 bases respectively, with 13 bases between them. DNA of the CDR3: TGTGCCTGGAGTGTAAACCTGGGCGGGGAGACCCAGTACTTC. Protein: CAWSVNLGGETQYF.

Many counts were recorded for this clonotype. This chain joins TRBV24-1 and TRBJ1-5; the D gene is possibly TRBD1 (5 bases). CDR1 is KGHDR and CDR2 is SFDVKD in the germline V gene. Between the trimmed V and J ends, which lost 7 bases and 3 bases, there was a span of 9 bases. The CDR3 consists of 13 residues. The CDR3 reads CATSLGTNQPQHF. The CDR3 nucleotides are TGTGCCACCAGCTTAGGGACCAATCAGCCCCAGCATTTT.

This clonotype is deemed medium-sized (0.01 to 0.1%). The V and J genes are TRBV5-1 and TRBJ2-1, with 7 nucleotides matching TRBD1. Germline trimming cut 5 bases from V and 8 bases from J; bases unmatched to any gene: 4. This CDR3 comprises 12 residues. In germline, CDR1 is SGHRS, CDR2 YFSETQ. The CDR3 loop is CASSRGGHEQFF. DNA of the CDR3: TGCGCCAGCAGTCGAGGGGGCCATGAGCAGTTCTTC.

This clonotype qualifies as medium-sized (0.01 to 0.1%). J is TRBJ2-3 and V is TRBV27; TRBD1 matches at 11 bases. This CDR3 comprises 14 residues. Germline V gene sequence: CDR1 MNHEY, CDR2 SMNVEV (reference sequence). Losses at the gene ends were 3 bases for V and 9 bases for J; bases not matched to a gene: 5. The CDR3 is CASSLDRGRGTQYF. CDR3 nucleotides: TGTGCCAGCAGTTTGGACAGGGGGCGCGGGACGCAGTATTTT.

This clonotype occurred many times. The chain couples TRBV30 to TRBJ1-6; no firm D call. In germline, CDR1 is GTSNPN, CDR2 SVGIG (reference sequence). The CDR3 is made up of 15 amino acids. Trimming left V 2 bases short and J 0 bases short, with 8 bases between. As DNA, the CDR3 is TGTGCCTGGAGTCCGGACGGCTCCTATAATTCACCCCTCCACTTT. Translating gives CAWSPDGSYNSPLHF.

In this sample, this clonotype turned up many times. This sequence joins TRBV7-6 and TRBJ1-4, with D unclear. With 5 bases removed from V and 4 bases from J, the gap between germline ends came to 8 bases. The CDR3 extends over 13 amino acids. Germline assignment: CDR1 SGHVS and CDR2 FNYEAQ. The CDR3 loop reads CASSLYRNEKLFF. In nucleotides, the CDR3 is TGTGCCAGCAGCCTATACCGTAATGAAAAACTGTTTTTT.

This clonotype was counted ten times or more. The J gene is TRBJ1-3, the V gene TRBV4-2; 10 bases match TRBD1. Germline-derived CDR1 and CDR2 are LGHNA and YNFKEQ. The CDR3 runs 16 residues. V lost 4 bases, J lost 0 bases, and 3 bases stayed unmatched. The CDR3 region is CASSPRTGGSGNTIYF. CDR3 DNA sequence: TGTGCCAGCAGCCCCCGGACAGGGGGCTCTGGAAACACCATATATTTT.

This clonotype was seen ten or more times. The chain combines TRBV5-1 with TRBJ1-1; D remains ambiguous. Germline V gene lookup returns CDR1 SGHRS and CDR2 YFSETQ. V lost 0 bases and J lost 1, with 10 bases in between. This CDR3 region has 15 residues. The DNA of the CDR3 is TGCGCCAGCAGCTTGGCTTTAGCTACGAACACTGAAGCTTTCTTT. Translating gives CASSLALATNTEAFF. Combining the CDR3 with reference TRBV5-1 and TRBJ1-1 gives the whole variable domain KAGVTQTPRYLIKTRGQQVTLSCSPISGHRSVSWYQQTPGQGLQFLFEYFSETQRNKGNFPGRFSGRQFSNSRSEMNVSTLELGDSALYLCASSLALATNTEAFFGQGTRLTVV.

This clonotype has a count of ten or more. V usage is TRBV20-1 and J usage is TRBJ2-1; 11 bases map to TRBD2. This CDR3 comprises 19 residues. J was trimmed by 6 bases and V by 0 bases; bases with no gene match: 16. Germline V gene data show CDR1 as DFQATT and CDR2 as SNEGSKA (reference sequence). In nucleotides, the CDR3 is TGCAGTGCTAGAGATCTCCCCCATCTTAGCGGGGGGGTGGGCAATGAGCAGTTCTTC. Amino acid sequence: CSARDLPHLSGGVGNEQFF.

This clonotype has just a few counts. The rearrangement uses TRBV30 and TRBJ1-1; D is perhaps TRBD1 (5 bases). Germline V gene data show CDR1 as GTSNPN and CDR2 as SVGIG (reference sequence). CDR3 length equals 13 residues. V was cut by 3 bases and J by 4 bases, with 12 bases left in between. The CDR3 nucleotides are TGTGCCTGGAGGCAGGGAAGGGCCACTGAAGCTTTCTTT. Its translation: CAWRQGRATEAFF. Based on the CDR3 plus reference TRBV30 and TRBJ1-1, the full variable domain is SQTIHQWPATLVQPVGSPLSLECTVEGTSNPNLYWYRQAAGRGLQLLFYSVGIGQISSEVPQNLSASRPQDRQFILSSKKLLLSDSGFYLCAWRQGRATEAFFGQGTRLTVV.

This clonotype has ten or more counts. The J gene is TRBJ2-7, the V gene TRBV6-1; no firm D call. Deletions cut 8 bases from V and 1 base from J, with 18 bases between. This CDR3 is built from 15 residues. Looked up from germline, CDR1 is MNHNS and CDR2 is SASEGT. CDR3 loop: CASASELGTSYEQYF. The DNA for the CDR3 is TGTGCCAGCGCCTCAGAACTGGGTACGTCCTACGAGCAGTACTTC.